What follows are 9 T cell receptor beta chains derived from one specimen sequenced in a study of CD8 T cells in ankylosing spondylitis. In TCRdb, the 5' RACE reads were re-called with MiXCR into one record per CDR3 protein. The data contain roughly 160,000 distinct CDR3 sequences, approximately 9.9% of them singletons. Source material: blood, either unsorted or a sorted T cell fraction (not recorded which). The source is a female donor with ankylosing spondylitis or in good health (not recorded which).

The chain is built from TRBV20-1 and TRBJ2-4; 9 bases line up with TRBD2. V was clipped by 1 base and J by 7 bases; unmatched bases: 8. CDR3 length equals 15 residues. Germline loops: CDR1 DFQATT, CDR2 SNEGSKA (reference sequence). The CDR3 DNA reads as TGCAGTGCTAGAGGCGGGAGGGCCGGAAGGAACATTCAGTACTTC. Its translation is CSARGGRAGRNIQYF.

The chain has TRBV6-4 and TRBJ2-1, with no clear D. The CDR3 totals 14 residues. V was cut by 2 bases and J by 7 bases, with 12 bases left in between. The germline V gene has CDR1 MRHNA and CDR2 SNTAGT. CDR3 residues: CASSDPRWGNEQFF. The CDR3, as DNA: TGTGCCAGCAGTGACCCCCGGTGGGGTAATGAGCAGTTCTTC.

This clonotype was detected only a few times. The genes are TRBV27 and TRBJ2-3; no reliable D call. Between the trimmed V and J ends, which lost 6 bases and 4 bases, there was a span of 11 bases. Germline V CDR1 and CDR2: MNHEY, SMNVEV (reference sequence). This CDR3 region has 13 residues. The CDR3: CASRLMGSDTQYF. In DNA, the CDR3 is TGTGCCAGCAGGCTAATGGGGTCAGATACGCAGTATTTT.

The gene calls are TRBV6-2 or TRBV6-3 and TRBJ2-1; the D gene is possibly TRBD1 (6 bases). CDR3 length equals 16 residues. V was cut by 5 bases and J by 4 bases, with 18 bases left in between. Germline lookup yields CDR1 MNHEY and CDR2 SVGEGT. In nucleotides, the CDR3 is TGTGCCAGCAGTCCCCCAACAGGGCCGACGTACAATGAGCAGTTCTTC. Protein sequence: CASSPPTGPTYNEQFF.

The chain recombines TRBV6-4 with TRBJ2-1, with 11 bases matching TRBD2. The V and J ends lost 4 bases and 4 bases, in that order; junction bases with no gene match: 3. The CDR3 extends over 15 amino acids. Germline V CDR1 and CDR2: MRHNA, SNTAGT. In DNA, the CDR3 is TGTGCCAGCAGTGTACTAGCGGGAGCTTACAATGAGCAGTTCTTC. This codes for CASSVLAGAYNEQFF.

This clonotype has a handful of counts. The CDR3 sequence is CASSQEGGGTYEQYF. Written as DNA, the CDR3 is TGCGCCAGCAGCCAAGAGGGTGGCGGGACCTACGAGCAGTACTTC. The chain has TRBV4-3 and TRBJ2-7; D is possibly TRBD2 (6 bases). CDR3 length equals 15 residues. V lost 0 bases to trimming and J lost 2 bases, with 11 bases between them. From germline, CDR1 is LGHNA and CDR2 YSLEER.

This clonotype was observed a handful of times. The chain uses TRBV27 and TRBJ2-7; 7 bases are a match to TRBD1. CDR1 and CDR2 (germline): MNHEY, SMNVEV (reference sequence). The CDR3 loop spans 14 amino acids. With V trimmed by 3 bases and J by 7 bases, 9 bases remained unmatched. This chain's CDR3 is CASSFGQGVGEQYF. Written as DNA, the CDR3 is TGTGCCAGCAGTTTTGGGCAGGGGGTAGGTGAGCAGTACTTC.

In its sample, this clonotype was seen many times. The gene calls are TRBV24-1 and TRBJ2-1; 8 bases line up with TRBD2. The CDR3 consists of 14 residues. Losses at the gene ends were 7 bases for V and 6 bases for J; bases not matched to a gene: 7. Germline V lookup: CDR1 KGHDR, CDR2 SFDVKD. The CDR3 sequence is CATRAREASNEQFF. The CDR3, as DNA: TGTGCCACCAGAGCGCGGGAGGCGAGCAATGAGCAGTTCTTC.

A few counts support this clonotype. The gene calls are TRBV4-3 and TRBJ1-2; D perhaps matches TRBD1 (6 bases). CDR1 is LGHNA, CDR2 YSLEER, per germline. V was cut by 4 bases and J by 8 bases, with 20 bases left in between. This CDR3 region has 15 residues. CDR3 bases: TGCGCCAGCAGCCCTCCAGGGGCGCAGCAGGAGGGCTACACCTTC. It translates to CASSPPGAQQEGYTF.